The 21 T cell receptor beta chains presented below share a single source sample, sequenced in a study of T-cell reconstitution after alpha-beta-depleted transplantation in children. For TCRbeta, the library was prepared with unique molecular identifiers. TCRdb reprocessed the PCR reads via MiXCR and lists one record per CDR3 protein. Of about 980,000 distinct CDR3 sequences listed, 25% to 35% are singletons. The source was PBMCs, mostly from graft donor cells, collected 360 days after TCRalphabeta/CD19-depleted stem cell transplant. The receptors were gathered from a boy under three years old who had a stem cell transplant for SCID, so the T cells may come from the graft donor.

This clonotype was detected only a few times. V usage is TRBV7-9 and J usage is TRBJ1-1; D may be TRBD1 (6 bases). The CDR3 runs to 14 residues. V dropped 5 bases and J dropped 1 base, with 11 bases sitting between them. In germline, CDR1 is SEHNR, CDR2 FQNEAQ (reference sequence). The CDR3 DNA reads as TGTGCCAGCAGCCCGTGGGACACGAACACTGAAGCTTTCTTT. This translates into CASSPWDTNTEAFF. The variable domain in full, with the rest retrieved from reference TRBV7-9 and TRBJ1-1, is DTGVSQNPRHKITKRGQNVTFRCDPISEHNRLYWYRQTLGQGPEFLTYFQNEAQLEKSRLLSDRFSAERPKGSFSTLEIQRTEQGDSAMYLCASSPWDTNTEAFFGQGTRLTVV.

This clonotype was counted once. The chain is built from TRBV5-1 and TRBJ2-1, with D uncertain. Deletions cut 1 base from V and 4 bases from J, with 30 bases between. CDR3 size: 21 residues. In germline, CDR1 is SGHRS, CDR2 YFSETQ. The CDR3 DNA reads TGCGCCAGCAGCTTGATTCCCCATGGAAGAGAACAGTTCAAAGAGTACAATGAGCAGTTCTTC. Protein product: CASSLIPHGREQFKEYNEQFF.

The V and J genes are TRBV7-2 and TRBJ2-1; 8 nucleotides line up with TRBD2. CDR1 and CDR2 from the germline V gene are SGHTA and FQGNSA. The V and J ends lost 1 base and 3 bases, in that order; junction bases with no gene match: 8. The CDR3 runs to 17 residues. CDR3 in DNA: TGTGCCAGCAGCTTAGTGGGCGGGGGGACAATCTACAATGAGCAGTTCTTC. As protein: CASSLVGGGTIYNEQFF.

The rearrangement uses TRBV4-1 and TRBJ2-1, with D possibly matching TRBD1 (5 bases). CDR1 MGHRA and CDR2 YSYEKL come from the germline V gene. CDR3 length: 15 amino acids. Trimming pared 3 bases from V and 0 bases from J, leaving 9 bases between. CDR3 bases: TGCGCCAGCAGCCAGACAGAGTTCTCCTACAATGAGCAGTTCTTC. Its protein is CASSQTEFSYNEQFF.

This clonotype turned up a few times. V and J are TRBV6-1 and TRBJ2-1, with D perhaps TRBD2 (5 bases). Trimming removed 6 bases from V and 0 bases from J, with 9 bases in between. CDR1 and CDR2 (germline): MNHNS, SASEGT. The CDR3 loop spans 14 amino acids. The CDR3 loop is CASRGLSSYNEQFF. The CDR3 DNA reads TGTGCCAGCAGAGGACTGAGCTCCTACAATGAGCAGTTCTTC.

The chain links TRBV12-3 or TRBV12-4 to TRBJ2-2, with D perhaps matching TRBD2 (7 bases). V was pared by 1 base and J by 7 bases, with 13 bases between. The CDR3 runs 15 residues. The CDR3 spells CASSLVGGQDGELFF. In DNA, the CDR3 is TGTGCCAGCAGTTTAGTGGGGGGGCAGGACGGGGAGCTGTTTTTT.

The chain combines TRBV2 with TRBJ2-1; TRBD2 aligns across 11 bases. The CDR3 is 14 amino acids. In germline, CDR1 is SNHLY, CDR2 FYNNEI. Trimming cost V 3 bases and J 7 bases; bases outside gene matches: 2. CDR3 in amino acids: CASSEGLAANEQFF. The DNA of the CDR3 is TGTGCCAGCAGTGAGGGACTAGCGGCGAATGAGCAGTTCTTC.

This clonotype was detected only a few times. V gene TRBV20-1 combines with J gene TRBJ2-7; D gene unclear. V lost 3 bases, J lost 2 bases, and 14 bases lay in between. This CDR3 is built from 14 residues. Germline loops: CDR1 DFQATT, CDR2 SNEGSKA (reference sequence). DNA of the CDR3: TGCAGTGCTAGGAGTGAACGGGTGGCCTACGAGCAGTACTTC. This codes for CSARSERVAYEQYF.

A note on this clonotype: The junction does not match germline at one end; this may be a read error. The chain joins TRBV6-2 or TRBV6-3 to TRBJ2-7; D unclear. Germline values: CDR1 MNHEY, CDR2 SVGEGT. The CDR3 spans 11 residues. CDR3 bases: TGTGCCAGCGGATTTTCCATTTCGGTTCACTTC. The encoded protein is CASGFSISVHF.

The chain has TRBV6-4 and TRBJ2-3, with D possibly being TRBD1 (5 bases). The germline gives CDR1 MRHNA, CDR2 SNTAGT. V was shortened by 4 bases and J by 9 bases, with 11 bases between the two germline ends. The CDR3 totals 12 residues. This CDR3 reads CASSAYRTTQYF. The CDR3, as DNA: TGTGCCAGCAGTGCCTACAGGACGACGCAGTATTTT.

This clonotype occurred a few times. The chain recombines TRBV29-1 with TRBJ2-1; D unresolved. The CDR3 has 14 amino acids. V lost 7 bases and J lost 8, with 21 bases in between. The germline V gene encodes CDR1 SQVTM and CDR2 ANQGSEA. The CDR3 protein is CSAAHASLWDEQFF. The DNA for the CDR3 is TGCAGCGCTGCTCATGCCTCTCTATGGGATGAGCAGTTCTTC.

The CDR3 loop reads CASSLGRRGYYNEQFF. The CDR3 coding sequence is TGTGCCAGCAGCTTAGGTCGGCGGGGGTACTACAATGAGCAGTTCTTC. The rearrangement joins TRBV7-7 to TRBJ2-1, with 7 bases matching TRBD2. This CDR3 spans 16 amino acids. The V and J ends lost 1 base and 3 bases, in that order; junction bases with no gene match: 6. Germline values: CDR1 SSHAT, CDR2 FNYEAQ (reference sequence).

The V gene is TRBV12-3 or TRBV12-4, the J gene TRBJ1-1; D may be TRBD1 (5 bases). The germline V and J ends were trimmed by 3 bases and 0 bases, with 20 bases remaining between them. The CDR3 runs 18 residues. CDR3 sequence reads: CASSFLRGASSLNTEAFF. The CDR3 DNA sequence: TGTGCCAGCAGTTTTCTTAGAGGGGCTTCCTCACTGAACACTGAAGCTTTCTTT.

This clonotype came up a few times. J is TRBJ2-7 and V is TRBV5-1, with D perhaps TRBD1 (6 bases). Between the trimmed V and J ends, which lost 7 bases and 3 bases, there was a span of 11 bases. This CDR3 contains 12 residues. Germline assignment: CDR1 SGHRS and CDR2 YFSETQ. This CDR3 is CASAARGYEQYF. The CDR3 coding sequence is TGCGCCAGCGCCGCCAGGGGCTACGAGCAGTACTTC. The variable domain in full, with the rest retrieved from reference TRBV5-1 and TRBJ2-7, is KAGVTQTPRYLIKTRGQQVTLSCSPISGHRSVSWYQQTPGQGLQFLFEYFSETQRNKGNFPGRFSGRQFSNSRSEMNVSTLELGDSALYLCASAARGYEQYFGPGTRLTVT.

V and J are TRBV5-1 and TRBJ2-2; no clear D. The CDR3 sequence is 17 residues long. CDR1 SGHRS and CDR2 YFSETQ come from the germline V gene. The germline V and J ends were trimmed by 4 bases and 0 bases, with 16 bases remaining between them. This chain's CDR3 is CASSPRAVPANTGELFF. In DNA, the CDR3 is TGCGCCAGCAGCCCCCGGGCGGTACCAGCGAACACCGGGGAGCTGTTTTTT.

This clonotype has only a few counts. The chain is built from TRBV28 and TRBJ1-2, with no clear D. The CDR3 runs 16 residues. V dropped 3 bases and J dropped 3 bases, with 17 bases sitting between them. Germline CDR1 reads MDHEN; CDR2 reads SYDVKM. The CDR3 here is CASSFATLGHYYGYTF. The DNA for the CDR3 is TGTGCCAGCAGTTTCGCGACCCTCGGGCACTACTATGGCTACACCTTC.

This clonotype was seen a single time. V usage is TRBV11-2 and J usage is TRBJ2-1; 9 bases align to TRBD2. V trimming: 3 bases; J trimming: 6 bases; junction bases outside the gene matches: 18. The germline V gene encodes CDR1 SGHAT and CDR2 FQNNGV. The CDR3 contains 19 residues. CDR3 sequence reads: CASSLSSRRSPRGGNEQFF. The CDR3 nucleotides are TGTGCCAGCAGCTTGTCTTCGAGGCGGTCCCCGCGGGGGGGCAATGAGCAGTTCTTC.

J is TRBJ1-4 and V is TRBV5-5; D not resolved. CDR3 length equals 14 residues. The germline V gene has CDR1 SGHKS and CDR2 YYEKEE (reference sequence). The V and J ends lost 3 bases and 7 bases respectively, with 13 bases between them. The CDR3 DNA sequence: TGTGCCAGCAGCTGGTTCATTGGAGGTGAAAAACTGTTTTTT. Its translation: CASSWFIGGEKLFF.

The chain joins TRBV29-1 to TRBJ2-2, with D maybe TRBD1 (6 bases). CDR1 and CDR2 from the germline V gene are SQVTM and ANQGSEA. Trimming removed 5 bases at V and 4 bases at J, with 14 bases between. There are 14 residues in the CDR3. The CDR3 DNA reads as TGCAGCGTTCCGACAGGAAAGGGCACCGGGGAGCTGTTTTTT. Its protein is CSVPTGKGTGELFF.

This clonotype turned up a few times. J is TRBJ1-3 and V is TRBV20-1; a weak D match, TRBD1 (5 bases). The CDR3 has 15 amino acids. Germline V gives CDR1 DFQATT, CDR2 SNEGSKA (reference sequence). V lost 4 bases and J 4 bases, leaving 17 bases between the germline ends. The CDR3 DNA is TGCAGTGCTACCTCGAGGGGTTATCGGGGAAACACCATATATTTT. Amino acids: CSATSRGYRGNTIYF.

The chain recombines TRBV12-3 or TRBV12-4 with TRBJ1-1, with unresolved D. V was pared by 2 bases and J by 4 bases, with 11 bases between. This CDR3 spans 14 amino acids. CDR3 sequence reads: CASSLLGGATEAFF. DNA of the CDR3: TGTGCCAGCAGTTTATTGGGAGGCGCCACTGAAGCTTTCTTT.